This TCR beta chain emerged from a study of identical twins. Germline lookup yields CDR1 DFQATT and CDR2 SNEGSKA (reference sequence). J was trimmed by 4 bases and V by 4 bases; bases with no gene match: 13. CDR3 length: 16 residues. Healthy Caucasians provided all donations. It was template switching that added a universal primer site, and there were unique molecular identifiers on the cDNA. TCRdb reprocessed the 5' RACE reads via MiXCR and lists one record per CDR3 protein. There are 200,000 to 250,000 distinct CDR3 sequences in the sample; roughly 10% occur only once, and 9% to 10% lies in the top ten.

The J gene is TRBJ2-3, the V gene TRBV20-1, with TRBD2 matching over 8 bases. The sequence came from a man aged 50 to 59 in good health. The specimen sequenced was memory T cells sorted from blood. This CDR3 is CSATAGLAARPDTQYF. DNA of the CDR3: TGCAGTGCTACAGCAGGACTAGCAGCCCGTCCAGATACGCAGTATTTT.